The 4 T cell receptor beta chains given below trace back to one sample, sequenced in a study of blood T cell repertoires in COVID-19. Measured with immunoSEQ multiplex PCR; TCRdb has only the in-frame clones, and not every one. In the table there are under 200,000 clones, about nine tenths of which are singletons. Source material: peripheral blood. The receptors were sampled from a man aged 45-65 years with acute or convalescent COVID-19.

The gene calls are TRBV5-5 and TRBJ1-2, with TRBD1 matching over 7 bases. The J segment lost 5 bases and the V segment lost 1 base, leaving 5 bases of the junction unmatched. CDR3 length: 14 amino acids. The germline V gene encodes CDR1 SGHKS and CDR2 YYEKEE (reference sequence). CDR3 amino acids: CASSLWGTAYGYTF. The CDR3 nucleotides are TGTGCCAGCAGCTTGTGGGGGACAGCATATGGCTACACCTTC.

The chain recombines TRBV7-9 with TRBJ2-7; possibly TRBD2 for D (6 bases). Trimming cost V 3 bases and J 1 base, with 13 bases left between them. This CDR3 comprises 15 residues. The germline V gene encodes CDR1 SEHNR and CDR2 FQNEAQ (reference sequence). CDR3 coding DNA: TGTGCCAGCAGCTTGGGGGACTTACGTTCCTACGAGCAGTACGTC. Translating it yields CASSLGDLRSYEQYV.

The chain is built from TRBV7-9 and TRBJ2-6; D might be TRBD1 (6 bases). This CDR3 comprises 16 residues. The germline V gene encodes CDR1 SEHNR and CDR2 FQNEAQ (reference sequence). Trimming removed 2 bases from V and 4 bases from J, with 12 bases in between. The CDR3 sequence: CASSLIGDKGANVLTF. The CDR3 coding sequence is TGTGCCAGCAGCTTAATAGGGGACAAAGGGGCCAACGTCCTGACTTTC.

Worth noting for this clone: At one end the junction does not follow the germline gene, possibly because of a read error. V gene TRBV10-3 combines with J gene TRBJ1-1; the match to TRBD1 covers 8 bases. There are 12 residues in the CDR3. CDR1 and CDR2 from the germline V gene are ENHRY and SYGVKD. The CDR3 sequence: CAIRDRGAEAFF. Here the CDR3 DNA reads TGTGCCATCCGTGACAGGGGCGCTGAAGCTTTCTTT.